The clone carrying this T cell receptor beta chain was recorded many times. Unique molecular identifier tags were affixed to discrete cDNA molecules. Each CDR3 protein is one row after TCRdb ran MiXCR on the 5' RACE reads. There are roughly 40,000 distinct CDR3 sequences in the sample; roughly 6% occur only once, and about an eighth lies in the top ten. This sample stems from a study of early T cells in non-severe SARS-CoV-2 infection. The wider study: Chains were not paired, and sequencing was done on bulk RNA from unsorted whole blood.

Germline values: CDR1 SEHNR, CDR2 FQNEAQ (reference sequence). V lost 5 bases and J lost 6; bases outside the gene matches: 12. This CDR3 is 15 amino acids long. This TCR came from an adult who was a healthcare worker with PCR-confirmed SARS-CoV-2 infection or an uninfected control (not recorded which). The material sequenced was whole blood. V and J are TRBV7-9 and TRBJ2-7; TRBD2 matches 8 bases. The CDR3 region has the DNA TGTGCCAGCAGCCCTCCGGGACTAGATTTCCCCGAGCAGTACTTC. Translating it yields CASSPPGLDFPEQYF.